This TCR beta chain came from a study of T cells expressing NK-cell markers. Whole-study context: Underlying the TCR beta repertoires were sorted CD3+CD56+NKG2C+, CD3+CD56+NKG2C- and CD3+CD56-NKG2C+ T cells.

The authors made TCR beta cDNA libraries by 5'RACE template switching. This switching added a universal primer site and UMIs. TCRdb re-called the 5' RACE reads, yielding one record per CDR3 amino acid sequence without DNA. This table lists about half a million distinct CDR3 sequences. The CDR3 spans 14 residues. Specimen: blood T cells: a sorted CD56 or NKG2C T cell subset, CD4+ or CD8+ T cells, or bulk PBMC T cells (not recorded which). The sequence was collected from a woman in her forties or fifties in good health. The chain joins TRBV12-3 or TRBV12-4 to TRBJ2-1. CDR3: CASNRASIYNEQFF.